The present entry profiles one TCR beta chain with its context. Its antigen is undetermined. TCRdb's copy holds only in-frame clones and misses some; the assay was immunoSEQ multiplex PCR. The sample lists some 120,000 clones; roughly nine tenths were seen once. This record comes from a study of T cell responses to AZD1222 COVID-19 vaccine. Trimming removed 10 bases from V and 0 bases from J, with 12 bases in between. Germline CDR1 WSHSY, CDR2 SAAADI. The CDR3 length is 13 residues. Study-wide results and caveats: Vaccine-associated CD4 TCRs ranged over spike, dominating at 160-218 and 743-854. The number of AZD1222 recipients seropositive at baseline was only six.

The TCR was taken from an adult who received the AZD1222 COVID-19 vaccine. This chain uses TRBV10-2 with TRBJ1-1; D is unresolved. The specimen was peripheral blood, collected 28 days after the second AZD1222 dose. CDR3 bases: TGCGCCACCCGGCTAGGGATGAACACTGAAGCTTTCTTT. Translating gives CATRLGMNTEAFF.